This T cell receptor beta chain was documented in a study of siplizumab effects on memory and regulatory T cells. The study's findings and limits: Unstimulated subsets captured only a minor fraction of alloreactive clones.

TCRdb's copy holds only in-frame clones and misses some; the assay was immunoSEQ multiplex PCR. The repertoire has approximately 75,000 clones, 93% of them found once; the top ten carry 5%. About this clone: The antigen is unknown.

CDR1 and CDR2 (germline): MGHRA, YSYEKL. The CDR3 loop spans 17 amino acids. The germline V and J ends were trimmed by 0 bases and 7 bases, with 18 bases remaining between them. Sequenced: CD8+ T cells sorted from blood. The receptor was isolated from a human donor in good health. The chain combines TRBV4-1 with TRBJ1-4, with D possibly TRBD1 on 6 matching bases. CDR3 in amino acids: CASSQDLGGGAFEKLFF. Written as DNA, the CDR3 is TGCGCCAGCAGCCAAGACCTCGGGGGGGGCGCATTTGAAAAACTGTTTTTT.